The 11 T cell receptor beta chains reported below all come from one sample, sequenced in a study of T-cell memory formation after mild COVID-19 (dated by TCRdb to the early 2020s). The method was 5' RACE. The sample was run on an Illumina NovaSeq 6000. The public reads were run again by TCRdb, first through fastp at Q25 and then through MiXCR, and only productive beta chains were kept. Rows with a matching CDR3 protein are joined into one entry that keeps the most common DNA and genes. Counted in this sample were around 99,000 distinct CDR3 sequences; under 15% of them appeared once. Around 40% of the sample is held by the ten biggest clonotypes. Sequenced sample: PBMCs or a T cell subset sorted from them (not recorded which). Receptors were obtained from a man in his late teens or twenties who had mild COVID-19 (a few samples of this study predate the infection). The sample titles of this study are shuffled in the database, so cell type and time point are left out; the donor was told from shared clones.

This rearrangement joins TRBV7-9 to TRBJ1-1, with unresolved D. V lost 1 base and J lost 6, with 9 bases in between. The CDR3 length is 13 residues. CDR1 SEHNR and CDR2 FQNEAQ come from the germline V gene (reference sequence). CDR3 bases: TGTGCCAGCAGCTTAGATTCGTACCCTGAAGCTTTCTTT. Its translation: CASSLDSYPEAFF.

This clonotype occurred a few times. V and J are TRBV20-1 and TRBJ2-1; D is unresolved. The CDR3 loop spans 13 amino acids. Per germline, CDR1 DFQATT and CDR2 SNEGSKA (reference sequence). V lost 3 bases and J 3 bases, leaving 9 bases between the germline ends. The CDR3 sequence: CSARERNYNEQFF. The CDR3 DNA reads TGCAGTGCTAGGGAACGGAACTACAATGAGCAGTTCTTC.

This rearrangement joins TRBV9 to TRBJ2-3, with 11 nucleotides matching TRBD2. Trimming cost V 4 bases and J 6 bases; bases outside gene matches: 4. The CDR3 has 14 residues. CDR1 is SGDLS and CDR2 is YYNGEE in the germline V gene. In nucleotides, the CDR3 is TGTGCCAGCAGCACATGGACTAGCGGGGATACGCAGTATTTT. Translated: CASSTWTSGDTQYF.

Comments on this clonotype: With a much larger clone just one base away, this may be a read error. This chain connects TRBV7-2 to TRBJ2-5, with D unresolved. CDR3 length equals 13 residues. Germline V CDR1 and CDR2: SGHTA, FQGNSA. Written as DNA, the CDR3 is TGTGCCAGCAGCCCGGCCTATCGAGAGGCCCAGTACTTC. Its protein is CASSPAYREAQYF.

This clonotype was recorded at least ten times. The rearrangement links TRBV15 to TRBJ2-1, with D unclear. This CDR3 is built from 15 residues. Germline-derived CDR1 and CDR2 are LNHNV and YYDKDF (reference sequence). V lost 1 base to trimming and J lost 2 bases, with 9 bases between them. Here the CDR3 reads CATSRVEKTYNEQFF. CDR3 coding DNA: TGTGCCACCAGCAGAGTGGAGAAGACCTACAATGAGCAGTTCTTC.

Written as DNA, the CDR3 is TGTGCCAGCAGCTCCCCGTCGGGCAGAAAACGGGGTGAAAAACTGTTTTTT. Its protein product is CASSSPSGRKRGEKLFF. The chain carries TRBV11-2 and TRBJ1-4; D is uncertain. The V end lost 4 bases, the J end lost 7 bases, and 22 bases lay between the germline ends. Germline CDR1 reads SGHAT; CDR2 reads FQNNGV. This CDR3 has 17 amino acids.

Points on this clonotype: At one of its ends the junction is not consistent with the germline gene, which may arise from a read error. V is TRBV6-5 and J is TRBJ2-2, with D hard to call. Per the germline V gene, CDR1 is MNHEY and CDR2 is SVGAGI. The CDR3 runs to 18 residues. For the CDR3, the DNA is TGTTCCAGCAGTTACTCGAGTAGGGCACTGGGGAACACCGGGGAGCTGTTTTTT. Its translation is CSSSYSSRALGNTGELFF.

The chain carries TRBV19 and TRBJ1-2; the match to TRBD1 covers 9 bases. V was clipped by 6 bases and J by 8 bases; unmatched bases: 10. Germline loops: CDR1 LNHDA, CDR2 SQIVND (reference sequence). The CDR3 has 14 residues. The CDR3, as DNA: TGTGCCAGTAGCCATGGGACAGGGCATCAGGGCTACACCTTC. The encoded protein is CASSHGTGHQGYTF.

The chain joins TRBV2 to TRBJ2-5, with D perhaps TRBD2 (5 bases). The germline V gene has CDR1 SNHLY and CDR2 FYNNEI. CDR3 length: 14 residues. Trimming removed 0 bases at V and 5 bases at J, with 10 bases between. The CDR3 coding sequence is TGTGCCAGCAGTGAAGCTCTGGACTGGGAGACCCAGTACTTC. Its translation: CASSEALDWETQYF.

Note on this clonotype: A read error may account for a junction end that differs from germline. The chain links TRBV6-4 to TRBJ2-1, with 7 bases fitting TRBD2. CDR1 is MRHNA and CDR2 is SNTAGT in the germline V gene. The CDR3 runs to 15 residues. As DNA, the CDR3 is TGTGCCAGCAGTGACGGGGCGGGGGAGTCAAATGAGCATTTCTTC. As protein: CASSDGAGESNEHFF.

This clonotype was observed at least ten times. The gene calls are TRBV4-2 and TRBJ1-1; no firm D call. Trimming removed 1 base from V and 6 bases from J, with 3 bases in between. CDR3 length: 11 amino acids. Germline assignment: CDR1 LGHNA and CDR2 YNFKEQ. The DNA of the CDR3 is TGTGCCAGCAGCCAAGGGTCTGAAGCTTTCTTT. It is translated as CASSQGSEAFF.